This TCR beta chain was captured by sequencing in a study of identical twins (dated by TCRdb to 2016 to 2018). Some background on the complete study: The study deep-sequenced TCR alpha and beta repertoires from monozygotic twins, unrelated adults of various ages and cord blood to test whether fetal clonotypes persist. To rule out contamination, the twin experiments were replicated at different times with different library preparation protocols.

All donors were healthy Caucasians. Three pairs of female monozygotic twins, all aged about 18 to 30 years, made up the twin cohort. Positive isolation kits from Invitrogen were used to isolate the CD4+ and CD8+ T cell populations. The germline V gene sets CDR1 to SGHDT and CDR2 to YYEEEE. The CDR3 measures 19 amino acids from cysteine to phenylalanine. Only the CDR3 part of the read is kept: 57 bases, read in frame from the first base. V loses 0 bases at its end and J loses 8 bases; junction bases beyond the gene matches: 18. Library preparation was by 5' RACE. Sequencing relied on an Illumina HiSeq 2000. Template switching added a universal primer binding site, and the final cDNA carried a unique molecular identifier that allowed TCR cDNA molecules to be counted accurately. Specific primers in the conserved constant-segment region were used to synthesize first-strand cDNA for TCR alpha and beta chains. To control for contamination, every cDNA library carried two barcodes: a SMART-Mk sample barcode plus Illumina barcodes. TruSeq adapter sequences along with Illumina sample barcodes were introduced in two successive PCR steps. TCR alpha and beta cDNA libraries were sequenced on the Illumina HiSeq platform with custom primers. As for the authors' bioinformatics: MiGEC was used to process raw reads and extract unique molecular identifiers, and MiXCR was used to find CDR3 positions. For each individual, recombination models were inferred using an EM algorithm with the repgenHMM and IGoR tools. The tcR package in R was used for shared clonotype analysis, with sharing normalized by the product of cloneset sizes. To study raw recombination without the effects of thymic and clonal selection, out-of-frame nonproductive sequences were analyzed. TCRdb trimmed the raw reads at Q25, called clones with MiXCR and kept productive beta chains. Merged by CDR3 protein, the rows form single entries marked with the most common genes and DNA. TCRdb, not the original authors, processed these V and J calls. The sample table contains hundreds of thousands of distinct CDR3 sequences; only one count was recorded for roughly 7.5% of them. The ten largest make up 5% to 6% of the sample.

Worth noting for this clonotype: Its antigen specificity is not known. Base qualities are missing; no much larger clone stands one base away.

General study outcomes and caveats: Zero-insertion analyses could be partly confounded by invariant T cells such as MAIT and iNKT, though diverse VJ usage argued against such confounding for most clonotypes. In monozygotic twins, out-of-frame TCR alpha sharing was systematically underestimated by recombination models, although the models agreed with sharing between unrelated individuals. Compared with coincidental sharing between unrelated individuals, out-of-frame TCR alpha sequences shared between twins had an excess of sequences with low generation probability. Abundant cord blood beta clonotypes had fewer insertions, young adult naive repertoires showed a similar but weaker trend, and memory repertoires showed no such trend. In beta out-of-frame sequences, excess twin sharing was weaker, because having fewer shared sequences lowered the signal-to-noise ratio. Conclusions relied on cross-sectional statistical analysis, since the same donors could not be followed over many years.

The data also belong to a second study, concerning yellow fever vaccine responses in identical twins. Reported in the second study: The T cell response to vaccination in identical twins was reported by the authors to appear partly convergent and partly personalized. In the study, vaccine-responding T cell clones were precisely tracked in identical twins.

The specimen sequenced was CD8+ T cells sorted from blood. The clonotype originates from a woman between 18 and 29 years old in good health. Rearrangement joined TRBV5-6 to TRBJ2-1; 9 junctional bases match TRBD2. The sequenced DNA is TGTGCCAGCAGCTTGGGGACTAGCGAAACTCCCCTTCCTTGGGATGAGCAGTTCTTC. The resulting protein is CASSLGTSETPLPWDEQFF.